This TCR beta chain was sequenced in a study of T cells expressing NK-cell markers. TCRdb reanalyzed the 5' RACE reads, giving one entry per CDR3 protein sequence and no DNA. In total, the table holds about 450,000 distinct CDR3 sequences. Study findings and constraints: As a fraction of CD8+ T cells, dominant NKG2C+ clonotypes reached roughly 1.0-8% in six donors.

Germline lookup yields CDR1 SGHVS and CDR2 FQNEAQ. The CDR3 extends over 17 amino acids. As concerns this clonotype: What it binds is unknown.

The TCR sequence derives from a woman aged 18-70 years in good health. The sample taken for sequencing was blood T cells: a sorted CD56 or NKG2C T cell subset, CD4+ or CD8+ T cells, or bulk PBMC T cells (not recorded which). J is TRBJ2-4 and V is TRBV7-8; TCRdb picks TRBD1, but there is no DNA to check that call. This CDR3 reads CASSIGIFPGQQNIQYF. Based on the CDR3 plus reference TRBV7-8 and TRBJ2-4, the full variable domain is GAGVSQSPRYKVAKRGQDVALRCDPISGHVSLFWYQQALGQGPEFLTYFQNEAQLDKSGLPSDRFFAERPEGSVSTLKIQRTQQEDSAVYLCASSIGIFPGQQNIQYFGAGTRLSVL.